This TCR beta chain emerged from a study of T cells in Graves' hyperthyroidism and ophthalmopathy (dated 2019 in TCRdb). At the level of the whole study: Peripheral blood samples were taken at initial diagnosis, before any treatment was given. To identify TCR V-J signatures that set the groups apart, the researchers used a discovery cohort of 95 to 100 patients, made up of 40 to 45 with Graves' ophthalmopathy and 55 to 65 with stable Graves' hyperthyroidism. An independent validation cohort of around 19 hyperthyroidism patients and 17 patients who later progressed to ophthalmopathy tested prospective prediction of ophthalmopathy. The 75 to 100 discovery patients were randomly split 7:3 into training and test sets. In over five Graves' hyperthyroidism patients, the study also compared T-cell repertoires from thyroid tissue with T-cell repertoires from blood. After sampling, hyperthyroidism patients received methimazole starting at 30 mg daily, and ophthalmopathy patients received high-dose intravenous methylprednisolone. The paper reports TCR Vbeta CDR3 sequencing of more than 120 peripheral blood samples: some 44 ophthalmopathy, 70 to 85 hyperthyroidism and around 17 progressor patients. Summary of the overall study and its limitations: Most expanded thyroid clonotypes (frequency above 0.001) were also detected in blood, suggesting blood repertoires may reflect thyroid immune responses. A model built on a 13 V-J signature distinguished ophthalmopathy from stable hyperthyroidism, reaching around 88% sensitivity and under 84% specificity in cross-validation and 80%/75% in testing. During validation, the model predicted progression to ophthalmopathy a median of around six months ahead of onset, with more than 55% sensitivity and less than 85% specificity. Sample size was not statistically predetermined, and investigators were not blinded to group allocation.

V was cut back by 5 bases and J by 1 base, leaving a gap of 8 bases between them. The germline V gene (reference sequence) specifies MNHEY as CDR1 and SMNVEV as CDR2. Measured from the cysteine to the phenylalanine, the CDR3 is 13 residues long. The CDR3 DNA has 39 bases and is translated from base 1. This clonotype has at least ten counts. There is no known antigen for this receptor. The sample holds no much larger clone one base away, and base qualities are not on file. The TCR beta CDR3 regions were amplified from RNA transcripts. The first round of RT-PCR for the TCR CDR3 was performed with the HTBI primer set and the Qiagen OneStep RT-PCR kit. Libraries were constructed in a second round of multiplex PCR, after which size selection and purification were carried out. Sequencing of the libraries was done on an Illumina HiSeq2000 using paired-end 100 bp reads. Under the source paper's analysis protocol: SOAPnuke was used to process the raw data, with reads discarded if the reads contained adapters or uncalled bases, had a mean Phred below 15, or lacked an exact constant-primer or identifier match. COPE v1.2.5 was used to merge the high-quality paired reads, and each unique nucleotide sequence was defined as a clonotype. MiTCR v1.1 was used to align the clonotypes against IMGT TRBV, TRBD and TRBJ reference segments. The analysis was restricted to V-J combinations with a frequency above 0.0001, which together covered 99.2% of the repertoires. The TCS score was defined as F50 (clonal expansion) divided by E x V (chaos), with BLOSUM62-based TCRdist calculated between CDR3 peptides within each V-J. Welch's t-statistics and random forest reduced approximately 520 V-J features to 10 to 15, which were used in a naive Bayes classifier (R e1071). TCRdb took the public reads, trimmed them with fastp at Q25, ran MiXCR for clone calling and kept in-frame beta chains. Entries are consolidated by CDR3 protein sequence, retaining the most common genes and DNA. The V and J calls were determined by TCRdb, not by the authors. The sample has roughly 750,000 distinct CDR3 sequences on record, roughly 15% of them singletons. The biggest ten clones account for over 7.5% of the sample.

Graves' hyperthyroidism was defined as stable when no progression to ophthalmopathy occurred over 18 months of follow-up. Hyperthyroidism patients were aged 18 to 65 years and newly diagnosed, with disease duration of less than 2 months. Exclusion was applied to patients with uncontrolled infections, other autoimmune diseases, pregnancy or lactation. Diagnoses were established on the basis of clinical symptoms, serum thyroxine and TRAb, thyroid ultrasound, and orbital computed tomography. PBMCs were isolated from more than 9 ml of fresh peripheral blood by Ficoll-Paque density gradient centrifugation. Total RNA was extracted using Trizol reagent, and RNA quality was assessed on an Agilent 2100 Bioanalyzer.

Recombination joined TRBV27 with TRBJ1-1; a weak D assignment points to TRBD1 (6 bases agree). Sequencing was performed on blood. The source is a man between 18 and 29 years old with Graves' hyperthyroidism. The CDR3 protein is CASSRGGNTEAFF. The sequence in DNA is TGTGCCAGCAGTAGAGGGGGGAACACTGAAGCTTTCTTT.